This is a list of T cell receptor beta chains from one sample in a study of cytomegalovirus exposure and HLA in healthy donors. Using immunoSEQ multiplex PCR, the repertoire was profiled, and TCRdb retains in-frame clones only, with some absent. The sample totals about 200,000 clones; its top ten clones hold roughly 0.74%. Sample: PBMCs. The source of these receptors is a boy between 10 and 17 years old in good health and CMV-seronegative. The CDR3 runs from the conserved cysteine through the conserved F or W. The order of the fields is J gene, D gene, V gene, CDR3 DNA, CDR3 protein. A D gene is named only where the DNA matches it firmly.

J: TRBJ2-5
D: TRBD2
V: TRBV27
DNA: TGTGCCAGCAGTTTACTAGCGGGGGGGCGTCAGGAGACCCAGTACTTC
CDR3: CASSLLAGGRQETQYF

J: TRBJ2-1
D: NA
V: TRBV30
DNA: TGTGCCTGGACCCAAGGCCGCGGAGTAGTCGATGAGCAGTTCTTC
CDR3: CAWTQGRGVVDEQFF

J: TRBJ1-1
D: NA
V: TRBV7-9
DNA: TGTGCCAGCATCCACCAGGGAATGAACACTGAAGCTTTCTTT
CDR3: CASIHQGMNTEAFF

J: TRBJ1-2
D: NA
V: TRBV9
DNA: TGTGCCAGCAGCGACGCAGGCACGGGCTACACCTTC
CDR3: CASSDAGTGYTF

J: TRBJ2-2
D: NA
V: TRBV4-1
DNA: TGCGCCAGCAGCCAAGATGGCGGGGCTCCCTTTCGGGGGACCGGGGAGCTGTTTTTT
CDR3: CASSQDGGAPFRGTGELFF

J: TRBJ1-5
D: NA
V: TRBV7-3
DNA: TGTGCCAGCAGCTTAGGGCCAAATCAGCCCCAGCATTTT
CDR3: CASSLGPNQPQHF

J: TRBJ1-5
D: TRBD1
V: TRBV9
DNA: TGTGCCAGCAGCCCGGGACAGCGACCTCGGCCCCAGCATTTT
CDR3: CASSPGQRPRPQHF

J: TRBJ2-5
D: TRBD2
V: TRBV4-1
DNA: TGCGCCAGCAGCCAAGGGGTGACTAGCGGGGGAGGGGAGACCCAGTACTTC
CDR3: CASSQGVTSGGGETQYF

J: TRBJ2-1
D: TRBD2
V: TRBV5-1
DNA: TGCGCCAGCAGCACAACTAGCGGAATTGGGGTAGAGCAGTTCTTC
CDR3: CASSTTSGIGVEQFF

J: TRBJ1-1
D: TRBD1
V: TRBV7-6
DNA: TGTGCCAGCAGCCCATACAGGGGAGGGAACACTGAAGCTTTCTTT
CDR3: CASSPYRGGNTEAFF

J: TRBJ1-1
D: TRBD1
V: TRBV5-6
DNA: TGTGCCAGCGGCCGACAGGGGATGAACACTGAAGCTTTCTTT
CDR3: CASGRQGMNTEAFF

J: TRBJ1-2
D: TRBD1
V: TRBV4-3
DNA: TGCGCCAGCAGCCAGGAGCGACAGGGGGCAAATGGCTACACCTTC
CDR3: CASSQERQGANGYTF

J: TRBJ1-1
D: NA
V: TRBV15
DNA: TGTGCCACCAGCAGAGCCTACGGGCTCCAGCGGGACACTGAAGCTTTCTTT
CDR3: CATSRAYGLQRDTEAFF

J: TRBJ1-1
D: NA
V: TRBV18
DNA: TGTGCCAGCTCACCACTTGAGGGGAACACTGAAGCTTTCTTT
CDR3: CASSPLEGNTEAFF

J: TRBJ2-3
D: NA
V: TRBV4-3
DNA: TGCGCCAGCAGCCAACGTTCCACAGATACGCAGTATTTT
CDR3: CASSQRSTDTQYF

J: TRBJ1-2
D: NA
V: TRBV14
DNA: TGTGCCAGCAGCCAAGTAGGGGGTCAGGGGAAGCACACCTTC
CDR3: CASSQVGGQGKHTF

J: TRBJ1-1
D: TRBD1
V: TRBV19
DNA: TGTGCCAGTAGGATGACAGGGGAAAACACTGAAGCTTTCTTT
CDR3: CASRMTGENTEAFF

J: TRBJ2-7
D: NA
V: TRBV5-6
DNA: TGTGCCAGCAGCGGGGGGACCACGAAGCAGTACTTC
CDR3: CASSGGTTKQYF

J: TRBJ1-1
D: NA
V: TRBV6-6
DNA: TGTGCCAGCAGGAAGAGTAGTGGAGACACTGAAGCTTTCTTT
CDR3: CASRKSSGDTEAFF

J: TRBJ2-7
D: TRBD1
V: TRBV5-4
DNA: TGTGCCAGCACCACGACAGGGTCCGAGCAGTACTTC
CDR3: CASTTTGSEQYF

J: TRBJ2-1
D: TRBD2
V: TRBV7-2
DNA: TGTGCCAGCAGCGCCTGGACTAGCCCCCCCTACAATGAGCAGTTCTTC
CDR3: CASSAWTSPPYNEQFF

J: TRBJ1-1
D: NA
V: TRBV6-5
DNA: TGTGCCAGCAGTTACAATCTGGGGGGTTGGGAAGCTTTCTTT
CDR3: CASSYNLGGWEAFF

J: TRBJ2-3
D: NA
V: TRBV5-1
DNA: TGCGCCAGCAGCTTGGAACAGTTAACAGATACGCAGTATTTT
CDR3: CASSLEQLTDTQYF

J: TRBJ2-1
D: TRBD2
V: TRBV14
DNA: TGTGCCAGCAGCCCCCCGGGGGGTAGGTACAATGAGCAGTTCTTC
CDR3: CASSPPGGRYNEQFF

J: TRBJ1-2
D: NA
V: TRBV5-1
DNA: TGCGCCAGCAGCTTGGCCAATGGGGCAGAATATGGCTACACCTTC
CDR3: CASSLANGAEYGYTF

J: TRBJ1-3
D: NA
V: TRBV7-9
DNA: TGTGCCAGCAGCCACAAGGACAGTAGCGGAAACACCATATATTTT
CDR3: CASSHKDSSGNTIYF

J: TRBJ1-5
D: TRBD1
V: TRBV6-5
DNA: TGTGCCAGCAGCCGGGACAGGGTTCAGCCCCAGCATTTT
CDR3: CASSRDRVQPQHF

J: TRBJ2-7
D: TRBD1
V: TRBV10-3
DNA: TGTGCCATCAGTGCGGACACGGGACAGATTAGTCCCTACGAGCAGTACTTC
CDR3: CAISADTGQISPYEQYF

J: TRBJ2-6
D: TRBD1
V: TRBV27
DNA: TGTGCCAGCAAGCTGGTGGGACAGGGGGCTTCCCCTGGGGCCAACGTCCTGACTTTC
CDR3: CASKLVGQGASPGANVLTF

J: TRBJ2-7
D: NA
V: TRBV7-6
DNA: TGTGCCAGCAGCTTTGGACTGGCCTACGAGCAGTACTTC
CDR3: CASSFGLAYEQYF

J: TRBJ1-5
D: NA
V: TRBV19
DNA: TGTGCCAGTCGCGCGGCGAGACAGCGTTTAGATCAGCCCCAGCATTTT
CDR3: CASRAARQRLDQPQHF

J: TRBJ2-2
D: TRBD1
V: TRBV11-2
DNA: TGTGCCAGCAGCACTCGGACAGGACTTTTGAACACCGGGGAGCTGTTTTTT
CDR3: CASSTRTGLLNTGELFF

J: TRBJ1-1
D: TRBD1
V: TRBV5-1
DNA: TGCGCCAGCATGATTTTACCTCCGGGACAGGAGGGAGGGACTGAAGCTTTCTTT
CDR3: CASMILPPGQEGGTEAFF

J: TRBJ2-7
D: TRBD1
V: TRBV6-5
DNA: TGTGCCAGCAACCGAGGACAGGGGGCTCTCGAGCAGTACTTC
CDR3: CASNRGQGALEQYF

J: TRBJ2-7
D: TRBD2
V: TRBV13
DNA: TGTGCCAGCAGCTTAGACCCAGCCAGCGGGGGGGCTTACTACGAGCAGTACTTC
CDR3: CASSLDPASGGAYYEQYF

J: TRBJ1-6
D: NA
V: TRBV5-1
DNA: TGCGCCAGCAGCCAACGGACAGTAGATAATTCACCCCTCCACTTT
CDR3: CASSQRTVDNSPLHF

J: TRBJ1-2
D: NA
V: TRBV28
DNA: TGTGCCAGCAGTTTACCGCCGGGGATCTATGGCTACACCTTC
CDR3: CASSLPPGIYGYTF

J: TRBJ2-1
D: TRBD2
V: TRBV4-1
DNA: TGCGCCAGCAGCCTGGGACTAGCGGGGGCGAATGAGCAGTTCTTC
CDR3: CASSLGLAGANEQFF

J: TRBJ2-7
D: NA
V: TRBV4-2
DNA: TGTGCCAGCAGCCAACCGGGTCCGGACAACGAGCAGTACTTC
CDR3: CASSQPGPDNEQYF

J: TRBJ2-1
D: NA
V: TRBV19
DNA: TGTGCCAGTAGTATACAGGGGGGACCCTACAATGAGCAGTTCTTC
CDR3: CASSIQGGPYNEQFF

J: TRBJ2-1
D: TRBD2
V: TRBV6-1
DNA: TGTGCCAGTATAGAGGGAGGGGATTTAGCTGAGCAGTTCTTC
CDR3: CASIEGGDLAEQFF

J: TRBJ2-3
D: TRBD2
V: TRBV7-9
DNA: TGTGCCAGCAGCTCGACTAGCGGGGGGAGCACAGATACGCAGTATTTT
CDR3: CASSSTSGGSTDTQYF